This TCR beta chain was captured in a study of T cell responses to AZD1222 COVID-19 vaccine. Whole-study findings and limits: Regions 160-218 and 743-854 held dominance among vaccine-associated CD4 TCRs, which spanned spike.

Regarding this clone: Antigen unknown.

Assay: immunoSEQ multiplex PCR; the TCRdb copy retains only in-frame clones and omits some. The sample holds roughly 120,000 clones, approximately 85% seen once. The CDR3 runs to 15 residues. V gave up 3 bases and J gave up 6 bases, with 15 bases separating them. In germline, CDR1 is KGHSH, CDR2 LQKENI. Sequenced here: peripheral blood, sampled on day 0 of MenACWY control vaccination. This TCR derives from an adult in good health. V gene TRBV18 combines with J gene TRBJ1-5, with D perhaps TRBD1 (6 bases). The CDR3 sequence: CASSPDQGTGQPQHF. CDR3 in DNA: TGTGCCAGCTCACCTGATCAGGGGACCGGTCAGCCCCAGCATTTT. Full variable domain (missing parts from reference TRBV18 and TRBJ1-5): NAGVMQNPRHLVRRRGQEARLRCSPMKGHSHVYWYRQLPEEGLKFMVYLQKENIIDESGMPKERFSAEFPKEGPSILRIQQVVRGDSAAYFCASSPDQGTGQPQHFGDGTRLSIL.